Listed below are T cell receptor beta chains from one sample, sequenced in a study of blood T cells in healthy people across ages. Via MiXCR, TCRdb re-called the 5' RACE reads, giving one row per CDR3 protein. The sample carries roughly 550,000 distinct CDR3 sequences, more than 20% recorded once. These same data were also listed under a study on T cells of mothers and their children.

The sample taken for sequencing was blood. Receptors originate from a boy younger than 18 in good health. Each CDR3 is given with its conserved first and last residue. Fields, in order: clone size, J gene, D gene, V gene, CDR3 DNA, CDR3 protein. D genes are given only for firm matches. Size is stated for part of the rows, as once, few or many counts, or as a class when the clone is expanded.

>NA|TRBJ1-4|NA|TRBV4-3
TGCGCCAGCAGCCTCCAGACTAATAATGAAAAACTGTTTTTT
CASSLQTNNEKLFF
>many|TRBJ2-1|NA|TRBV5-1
TGCGCCAGCAGCCTCGGGCAGGGGACCTACAATGAGCAGTTCTTC
CASSLGQGTYNEQFF
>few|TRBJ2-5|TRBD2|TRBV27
TGTGCCAGCAGTTCTACTAGCGGCAACCAAGAGACCCAGTACTTC
CASSSTSGNQETQYF
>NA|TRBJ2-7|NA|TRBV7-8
TGTGCCAGCAGCTTAGTTCCTGTTAGCTCTAGCTCCTACGAGCAGTACTTC
CASSLVPVSSSSYEQYF
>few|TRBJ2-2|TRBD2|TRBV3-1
TGTGCCAGCAGCCTGATTAGACTAGCGGAGAACACCGGGGAGCTGTTTTTT
CASSLIRLAENTGELFF
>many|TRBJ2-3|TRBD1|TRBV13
TGTGCCAGCAGCGGTACGACAGGGCCGAGCACAGATACGCAGTATTTT
CASSGTTGPSTDTQYF
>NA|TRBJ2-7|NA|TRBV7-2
TGTGCCAGCAGCTACCGGGACGGACCCTACGAGCAGTACTTC
CASSYRDGPYEQYF
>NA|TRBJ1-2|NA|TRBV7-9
TGTGCCAGCAGCTTAACCGGGACTGATCCCTATGGCTACACCTTC
CASSLTGTDPYGYTF
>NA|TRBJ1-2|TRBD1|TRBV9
TGTGCCAGCAGCGTATACGCGACAGGGATCTATGGCTACACCTTC
CASSVYATGIYGYTF
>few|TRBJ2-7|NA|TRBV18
TGTGCCAGCTCACCCTCGGGGTACCCCTACGAGCAGTACTTC
CASSPSGYPYEQYF
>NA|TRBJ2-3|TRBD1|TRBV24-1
TGTGCCACCAGTCCCGGGACAGGGCGTACAGATACGCAGTATTTT
CATSPGTGRTDTQYF
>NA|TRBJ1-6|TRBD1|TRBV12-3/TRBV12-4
TGTGCTAGCGGTCGAGGACAGGGGACTTCACCCCTCCACTTT
CASGRGQGTSPLHF
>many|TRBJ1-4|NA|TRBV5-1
TGCGCCAGCAGCTTGGCCCCAGGAGGATCAGCGACTAATGAAAAACTGTTTTTT
CASSLAPGGSATNEKLFF
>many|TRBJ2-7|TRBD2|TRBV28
TGTGCCAGCAGCCCTTTGCGGGGGAGCTACGAGCAGTACTTC
CASSPLRGSYEQYF
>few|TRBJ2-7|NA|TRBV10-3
TGTGCCATCAGTGACGGGCCCTACGAGCAGTACTTC
CAISDGPYEQYF
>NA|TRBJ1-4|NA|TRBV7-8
TGCGCCAGCAGCTTAGGCGGGATTGGGACTAATGAAAAACTGTTTTTT
CASSLGGIGTNEKLFF
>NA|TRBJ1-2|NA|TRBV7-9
TGTGCCAGCAGCTTAGTGGCAGGGGACTATGGCTACACCTTC
CASSLVAGDYGYTF
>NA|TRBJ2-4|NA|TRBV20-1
TGCAGTGCTAATGAAGGGGACAAAAACATTCAGTACTTC
CSANEGDKNIQYF
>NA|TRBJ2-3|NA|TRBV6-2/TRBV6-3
TGTGCCAGCAGTTACTCGATATCGGGAATCACAGATACGCAGTATTTT
CASSYSISGITDTQYF
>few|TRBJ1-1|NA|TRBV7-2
TGTGCCAGCAGTTCAGGGCCCCGGGCGTCATGGAACACTGAAGCTTTCTTT
CASSSGPRASWNTEAFF
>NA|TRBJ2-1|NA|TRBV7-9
TGTGCCAGCAGCTTTGCTAGCAACGAGCAGTTCTTC
CASSFASNEQFF
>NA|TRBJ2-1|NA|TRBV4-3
TGCGCCAGCAGCCAAGACGGGCTAGACTACAATGAGCAGTTCTTC
CASSQDGLDYNEQFF
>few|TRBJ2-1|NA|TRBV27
TGTGCCAGCAGTCCACAATCCGGGACCTACCCCTACAATGAGCAGTTCTTC
CASSPQSGTYPYNEQFF
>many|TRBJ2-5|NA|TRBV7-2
TGTGCCAGCAGCCGTAGGCAGGGGTTTCAAGAGACCCAGTACTTC
CASSRRQGFQETQYF
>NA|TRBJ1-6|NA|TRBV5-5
TGTGCCAGCAGCTTGTTGACAGGCGCCTATAATTCACCCCTCCACTTT
CASSLLTGAYNSPLHF
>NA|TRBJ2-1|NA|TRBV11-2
TGTGCCAGCAGCTTAGATCTAAACAGACTCCAACCTTACAATGAGCAGTTCTTC
CASSLDLNRLQPYNEQFF
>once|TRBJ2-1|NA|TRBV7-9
TGTGCCAGCAGCTTAGCCAGAAGCGGTAATTACAATGAGCAGTTCTTC
CASSLARSGNYNEQFF
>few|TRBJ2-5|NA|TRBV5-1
TGCGCCAGCAGCGATGATAACGAAGAGACCCAGTACTTC
CASSDDNEETQYF
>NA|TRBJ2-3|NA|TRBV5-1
TGCGCCAGCAGCTTGGGCGGACCCAAAGCAGATACGCAGTATTTT
CASSLGGPKADTQYF
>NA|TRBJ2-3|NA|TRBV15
TGTGCCACCAGCAGAGATGTGGTCGATACAGATACGCAGTATTTT
CATSRDVVDTDTQYF
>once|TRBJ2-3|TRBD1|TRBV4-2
TGTGCCAGCAGCCAAATCAGCGCAGGGGGCGTAGATACGCAGTATTTT
CASSQISAGGVDTQYF
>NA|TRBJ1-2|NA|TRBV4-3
TGCGCCAGCAGCCAAGTGGCCGGAGGATATGGCTACACCTTC
CASSQVAGGYGYTF
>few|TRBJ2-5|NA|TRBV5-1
TGCGCCAGCAGCTTGGAGTGGGCAGGGTTGGAGACCCAGTACTTC
CASSLEWAGLETQYF
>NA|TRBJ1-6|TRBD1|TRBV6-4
TGTGCCAGCGGAGCGGGGACAGTTAATTCACCCCTCCACTTT
CASGAGTVNSPLHF
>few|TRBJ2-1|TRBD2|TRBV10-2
TGCGCCAGCACCAGGACTAGCGGGGGGGCCTATGGTGAGCAGTTCTTC
CASTRTSGGAYGEQFF
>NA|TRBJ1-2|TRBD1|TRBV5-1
TGCGCCAGCCGACAGGGCGGGGAATCCTATGGCTACACCTTC
CASRQGGESYGYTF
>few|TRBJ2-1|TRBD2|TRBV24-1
TGTGCCACCAGTTTAGCCGGGACTAGCGGGAGGGGAAACAATGAGCAGTTCTTC
CATSLAGTSGRGNNEQFF
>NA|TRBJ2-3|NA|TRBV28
TGTGCCGGCACAAGGGGCGGGGACAGCACAGATACGCAGTATTTT
CAGTRGGDSTDTQYF
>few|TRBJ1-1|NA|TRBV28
TGTGCCAGCAGTTTATCAAGGACTGAAGCTTTCTTT
CASSLSRTEAFF
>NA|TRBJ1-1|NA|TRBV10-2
TGCGCCAGCAGTAGACAGGACCTTGCTGAAGCTTTCTTT
CASSRQDLAEAFF
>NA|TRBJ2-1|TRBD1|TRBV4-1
TGCGCCAGCAGCCAAGAGGGACAGGGGGGCTACAATGAGCAGTTCTTC
CASSQEGQGGYNEQFF
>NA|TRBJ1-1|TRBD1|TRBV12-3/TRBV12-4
TGTGCCAGCAGTTTACAGGGGGGAGTGTCTGAAGCTTTCTTT
CASSLQGGVSEAFF
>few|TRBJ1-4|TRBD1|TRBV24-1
TGTGCCACCAGTGATTCTGGACAGGGGTCTTCTAATGAAAAACTGTTTTTT
CATSDSGQGSSNEKLFF
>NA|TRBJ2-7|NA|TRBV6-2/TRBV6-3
TGTGCCAGCAGTCCCCGCGGGAAGGTACCCTACGAGCAGTACTTC
CASSPRGKVPYEQYF
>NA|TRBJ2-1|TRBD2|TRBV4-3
TGCGCCAGCAGCCAATTCAGCGGGGCCGAGCAGTTCTTC
CASSQFSGAEQFF
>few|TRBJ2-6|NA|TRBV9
TGTGCCAGCAGCGCGCGGTACTCTGGGGCCAACGTCCTGACTTTC
CASSARYSGANVLTF
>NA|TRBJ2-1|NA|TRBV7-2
TGTGCCAGCAGCCCAGCATTAGGAACGGACAATGAGCAGTTCTTC
CASSPALGTDNEQFF
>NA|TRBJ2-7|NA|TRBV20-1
TGCAGTGCTACTCCCGGGACAAGCCTCAGCTCCTACGAGCAGTACTTC
CSATPGTSLSSYEQYF
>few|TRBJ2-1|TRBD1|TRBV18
TGTGCCAGCTCACTACGGGACAGGGGCGGTCTTGAGCAGTTCTTC
CASSLRDRGGLEQFF
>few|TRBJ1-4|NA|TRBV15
TGTGCCACCTTCCCCGGCCCTAAAGGTGGAACTAATGAAAAACTGTTTTTT
CATFPGPKGGTNEKLFF
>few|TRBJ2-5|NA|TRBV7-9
TGTGCCAGCAGCTTAGTAGGGGAGAATGAGCGGTTCTTC
CASSLVGENERFF
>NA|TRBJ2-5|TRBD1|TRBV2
TGTGCCAGCAGTCACCAGGGGGCTTATAGGGAAGAGACCCAGTACTTC
CASSHQGAYREETQYF
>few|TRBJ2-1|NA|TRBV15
TGTGCCACCAGCCCCAGACCGAGCTCCTACAATGAGCAGTTCTTC
CATSPRPSSYNEQFF
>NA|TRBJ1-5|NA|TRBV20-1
TGCAGTGCCCCGGGGGGTCGGAATCAGCCCCAGCATTTT
CSAPGGRNQPQHF